A single sample gave rise to the 21 T cell receptor beta chains below, sequenced in a study of read filtering for tumor transcriptome and immune sequencing. The library was built from 400 ng RNA with molecular barcoded adaptors for alpha/delta and beta/gamma chains. TCRdb analysed the reads with MiXCR anew, one entry per CDR3 protein. The repertoire has 5,000 to 6,000 distinct CDR3 sequences, roughly 22% of them found once; the top ten carry around 20%. The sequenced sample was a population of CD138-negative cells sorted from bone marrow. Source of these receptors: a donor aged 40 or over with multiple myeloma.

On this clonotype: Since the CDR3 does not end with the conserved phenylalanine or tryptophan, this likely comes from a read error. Here the CDR3 DNA reads TGTGCCAGGAGTGTACAGTATACAGAGAGCTACGAGCAGTACCTC. It codes for CARSVQYTESYEQYL. The rearrangement links TRBV30 to TRBJ2-7; D remains unclear. Germline CDR1 and CDR2: GTSNPN and SVGIG (reference sequence). The CDR3 is made up of 15 amino acids.

Many counts were recorded for this clonotype. It may be a read error: a sequence one base away is much more abundant. This likely comes from a read error, as the CDR3 has no conserved phenylalanine or tryptophan at its end. The chain has TRBV15 and TRBJ1-1, with a tentative D call TRBD1 (5 bases). The length of the CDR3 is 13 residues. V was cut by 5 bases and J by 0 bases, with 7 bases left in between. Looked up from germline, CDR1 is LNHNV and CDR2 is YYDKDF (reference sequence). The CDR3 sequence: CATSATVNTEAFC. The CDR3 coding sequence is TGTGCCACCAGCGCGACAGTGAACACTGAAGCTTTCTGT.

To note about this clonotype: The junction does not match germline at one end; this may be a read error. In DNA, the CDR3 is TGTGCCAGCGTTCGGGTAAACTCTGGGAACACCGTATATTTT. Its translation: CASVRVNSGNTVYF. The chain is built from TRBV12-3 or TRBV12-4 and TRBJ1-3, with D unresolved. The CDR3 sequence is 14 residues long.

This clonotype is a singleton in its sample. With a far larger clone one base away, a read error is the likely cause. The chain couples TRBV3-1 to TRBJ2-1; D possibly corresponds to TRBD2 (6 bases). The V gene lost 1 base and the J gene lost 10 bases, with 17 bases spanning the gap. The CDR3 extends over 15 amino acids. Per germline, CDR1 LGHDT and CDR2 YNNKEL (reference sequence). The CDR3 region is CASSQGAGSSYEQFF. The CDR3 nucleotides are TGTGCCAGCAGCCAAGGAGCGGGTAGCTCCTACGAGCAGTTCTTC.

The CDR3 DNA reads TGTGCCAGCAGTTACCCTACTGCCCGGGAGCTGTTTTTT. Amino acids: CASSYPTARELFF. V usage is TRBV6-5 and J usage is TRBJ2-2; no clear D. CDR3 length equals 13 residues. Germline lookup yields CDR1 MNHEY and CDR2 SVGAGI. Trimming removed 2 bases from V and 9 bases from J, with 10 bases in between.

This clonotype was recorded at least ten times. The gene calls are TRBV5-6 and TRBJ2-7, with 7 bases matching TRBD2. Germline CDR1 reads SGHDT; CDR2 reads YYEEEE. The V and J ends lost 4 bases and 1 base, in that order; junction bases with no gene match: 11. The CDR3 runs 16 residues. In DNA, the CDR3 is TGTGCCAGCAGCGGTGGGGACTACGAGATTTCCTACGAGCAGTACTTC. Protein: CASSGGDYEISYEQYF.

Judged by abundance, this clonotype is medium-sized. J is TRBJ1-4 and V is TRBV7-3, with D possibly TRBD1 on 5 matching bases. The CDR3 sequence is 14 residues long. V gave up 5 bases and J gave up 0 bases, with 7 bases separating them. Germline V gene sequence: CDR1 SGHTA, CDR2 FQGTGA. The CDR3 sequence: CASSDRTTNEKLFF. The CDR3 DNA follows: TGTGCCAGCAGCGACAGAACAACTAATGAAAAACTGTTTTTT.

In this sample, this clonotype is medium-sized. V is TRBV20-1 and J is TRBJ2-3; 10 nucleotides line up with TRBD2. The length of the CDR3 is 17 residues. The V and J ends lost 5 bases and 1 base, in that order; junction bases with no gene match: 12. From germline, CDR1 is DFQATT and CDR2 SNEGSKA (reference sequence). The CDR3 loop reads CSADLPSGSSGTDTQYF. In DNA form, the CDR3 reads TGCAGTGCTGACCTCCCTAGCGGGAGTAGCGGCACAGATACGCAGTATTTT.

This clonotype is categorized as medium-sized. This chain uses TRBV7-2 with TRBJ2-5; no definite D call. This CDR3 has 14 residues. The germline V gene has CDR1 SGHTA and CDR2 FQGNSA. Trimming shortened V by 5 bases and J by 1 base, and 11 bases separated the two germline ends. The CDR3 loop reads CASSRRHLQETQYF. The CDR3 DNA sequence: TGTGCCAGCAGCCGCCGACACCTCCAAGAGACCCAGTACTTC.

This clonotype was seen more than once but under ten times. The CDR3 nucleotides are TGTGCCAGCAGGCCGGGACTAGGTAGCTCCTACAATGAGCAGTTCTTC. It encodes CASRPGLGSSYNEQFF. The chain employs TRBV3-1 and TRBJ2-1; 8 bases fit TRBD2. Germline assignment: CDR1 LGHDT and CDR2 YNNKEL (reference sequence). The V gene end was trimmed by 6 bases and the J gene end by 0 bases; junction bases not matched to a gene: 7. The CDR3 length is 16 residues.

Notes on this clonotype: With a far larger clone one base away, a read error is the likely cause. This chain joins TRBV6-2 or TRBV6-3 and TRBJ1-1; D is unresolved. Gene TRBJ1-6 matches the end of the DNA better, so the J call may be wrong. The CDR3 runs to 14 residues. From germline, CDR1 is MNHEY and CDR2 SVGEGT. CDR3 in DNA: TGTGCCAGCTCCGCAGGTCGCTCGAAATCACCCCTCCACTTT. Protein: CASSAGRSKSPLHF.

The chain has TRBV7-9 and TRBJ2-1, with 7 bases lining up with TRBD2. Germline V gene data show CDR1 as SEHNR and CDR2 as FQNEAQ (reference sequence). Trimming removed 7 bases from V and 8 bases from J; junction bases left unmatched: 5. The CDR3 sequence is 12 residues long. The DNA of the CDR3 is TGTGCCAGCATACCCCTAGCGGATGAGCAGTTCTTC. This translates into CASIPLADEQFF.

The chain employs TRBV3-1 and TRBJ2-5; TRBD1 or TRBD2 may be the D gene (5 bases each). Deletions cut 3 bases from V and 1 base from J, with 12 bases between. Germline CDR1 is LGHDT and CDR2 is YNNKEL (reference sequence). The CDR3 spans 15 residues. For the CDR3, the DNA is TGTGCCAGCAGCCAGGGGAGACAGATCCAAGAGACCCAGTACTTC. Its translation is CASSQGRQIQETQYF.

This clonotype was seen a handful of times. J is TRBJ2-7 and V is TRBV11-2, with 12 bases lining up with TRBD2. This CDR3 has 15 amino acids. V lost 5 bases and J lost 6; bases outside the gene matches: 8. Germline values: CDR1 SGHAT, CDR2 FQNNGV. The CDR3 reads CASSQELAGGREQYF. CDR3 nucleotides: TGTGCCAGCAGCCAAGAACTAGCGGGAGGTCGCGAGCAGTACTTC.

In this sample, this clonotype turned up a few times. The rearrangement links TRBV28 to TRBJ1-5; tentatively, D is TRBD1 (6 bases). The CDR3 loop spans 15 amino acids. CDR1 and CDR2 from the germline V gene are MDHEN and SYDVKM. Trimming removed 5 bases at V and 2 bases at J, with 13 bases between. CDR3 loop: CASSRSPGGNQPQHF. CDR3 in DNA: TGTGCCAGCAGTCGATCCCCAGGGGGCAATCAGCCCCAGCATTTT. The full variable domain, rest sourced from reference TRBV28 and TRBJ1-5, is DVKVTQSSRYLVKRTGEKVFLECVQDMDHENMFWYRQDPGLGLRLIYFSYDVKMKEKGDIPEGYSVSREKKERFSLILESASTNQTSMYLCASSRSPGGNQPQHFGDGTRLSIL.

This clonotype is termed medium-sized. The rearrangement uses TRBV29-1 and TRBJ2-1; 12 positions agree with TRBD2. V lost 6 bases, J lost 4 bases, and 1 base stayed unmatched. The CDR3 is 13 amino acids. Germline CDR1 is SQVTM and CDR2 is ANQGSEA. This chain's CDR3 is CSVGLAGYNEQFF. The DNA for the CDR3 is TGCAGCGTAGGACTAGCGGGATACAATGAGCAGTTCTTC.

This clonotype was counted at least ten times. V gene TRBV7-8 combines with J gene TRBJ2-7; 13 positions agree with TRBD2. CDR1 and CDR2 from the germline V gene are SGHVS and FQNEAQ. With 3 bases clipped from V and 7 bases from J, the junction kept 6 bases outside the gene matches. The CDR3 consists of 15 residues. In nucleotides, the CDR3 is TGTGCCAGCAGCTTCACTAGCGGGAGGGCGGGGGAGCAGTACTTC. Residues: CASSFTSGRAGEQYF.

Of note for this clonotype: This likely came from a read error, as a far larger clone is one base away. The V and J genes are TRBV6-2 or TRBV6-3 and TRBJ1-4, with unresolved D. The DNA end is a closer match to TRBJ2-3, so the J assignment may be wrong. This CDR3 is built from 12 residues. CDR1 MNHEY and CDR2 SVGEGT come from the germline V gene. The CDR3 region is CASSYRGETQYF. The DNA for the CDR3 is TGTGCCAGCAGTTACCGAGGAGAAACGCAGTATTTT.

Worth noting for this clonotype: This probably arose from a read error, given a far larger clone one base away. Because it lacks the conserved phenylalanine or tryptophan at the end, this CDR3 is likely a read error. The chain combines TRBV25-1 with TRBJ2-7, with D maybe TRBD2 (7 bases). CDR3 length equals 12 residues. CDR1 is MGHDK, CDR2 SYGVNS, per germline. V lost 6 bases, J lost 5 bases, and 11 bases lay in between. DNA of the CDR3: TGTGCCAGCAGCGTAGGGGGGGACGAGCAGTACTTA. Encoded protein: CASSVGGDEQYL.

The V and J genes are TRBV11-2 and TRBJ2-3, with D possibly matching TRBD2 (5 bases). CDR1 SGHAT and CDR2 FQNNGV come from the germline V gene. V was cut by 2 bases and J by 0 bases, with 9 bases left in between. The CDR3 has 15 amino acids. The CDR3 is CASSLRRASTDTQYF. CDR3 bases: TGTGCCAGCAGCTTACGGCGGGCTAGCACAGATACGCAGTATTTT.

This clonotype has a handful of counts. A much larger clone differs by one base, so this may be a read error. V gene TRBV20-1 combines with J gene TRBJ2-7, with D tentatively TRBD2 (5 bases). Germline values: CDR1 DFQATT, CDR2 SNEGSKA (reference sequence). CDR3 size: 14 residues. The CDR3 loop reads CTATKTGLPQEQYF. The CDR3 DNA is TGCACTGCTACCAAAACCGGACTGCCTCAAGAGCAGTACTTC.